Below, one T cell receptor (beta chain) is given with its context. The antigen remains unidentified. CDR1 and CDR2 (germline): LGHNA, YNFKEQ. V shed 2 bases, J shed 3 bases, and the junction held 3 bases outside the gene matches. The CDR3 runs to 15 residues. This entry belongs to a study of CD4+ T cells in melanoma. Clones were read by immunoSEQ multiplex PCR, and TCRdb kept only the in-frame ones, dropping some. Seen here are 9,000 to 13,000 clones, around 79% observed once, and the top ten hold around 20%. Overall study findings and caveats: In melanoma, neoantigen-specific CD4+ T cells reportedly differed in differentiation state. A reported correlation linked neoantigen-specific CD4+ T cells to CD8+, macrophage and B cell function.

The chain couples TRBV4-2 to TRBJ1-3, with TRBD1 matching over 8 bases. Sequencing used cells from a culture (not recorded whether cultured in vitro). This clonotype was obtained from a human donor with melanoma. CDR3 sequence (DNA): TGTGCCAGCAGCCAACCACAGGGGGATGGAAACACCATATATTTT. Translation gives CASSQPQGDGNTIYF.